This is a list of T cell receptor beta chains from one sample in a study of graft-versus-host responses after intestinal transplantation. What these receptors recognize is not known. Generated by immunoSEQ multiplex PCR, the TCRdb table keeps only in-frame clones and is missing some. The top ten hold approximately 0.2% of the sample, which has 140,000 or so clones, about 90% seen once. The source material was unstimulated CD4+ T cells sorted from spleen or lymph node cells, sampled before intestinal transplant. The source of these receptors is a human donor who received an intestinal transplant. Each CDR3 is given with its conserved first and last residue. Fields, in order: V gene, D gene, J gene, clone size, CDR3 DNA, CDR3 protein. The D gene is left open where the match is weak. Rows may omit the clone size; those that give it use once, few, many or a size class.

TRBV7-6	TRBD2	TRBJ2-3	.	TGTGCCAGCAGCTTAGAACCCGGGAGGGGACTCACAGATACGCAGTATTTT	CASSLEPGRGLTDTQYF
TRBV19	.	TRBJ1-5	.	TGTGCCAGTAACCAGGGCAATCAGCCCCAGCATTTT	CASNQGNQPQHF
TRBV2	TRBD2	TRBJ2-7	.	TGTGCCAGCAGTGAACGGACTAGCGGGATCGAAGAGCAGTACTTC	CASSERTSGIEEQYF
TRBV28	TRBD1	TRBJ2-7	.	TGTGCCAGCAGTTTATCGCTTACAGGGGGAACCTACGAGCAGTACTTC	CASSLSLTGGTYEQYF
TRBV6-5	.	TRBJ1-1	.	TGTGCCAGCAGTTCGAGGACTGGGAACACTGAAGCTTTCTTT	CASSSRTGNTEAFF
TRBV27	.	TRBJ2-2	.	TGTGCCAGCAGTTTATCTACCGGGGAGCTGTTTTTT	CASSLSTGELFF
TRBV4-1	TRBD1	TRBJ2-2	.	TGCGCCAGCAGCCAAGAAAGGCAGGGGGCAAGGGAGCTGTTTTTT	CASSQERQGARELFF
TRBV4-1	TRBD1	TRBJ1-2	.	TGCGCCAGCAGCCCCGGACAGGGGGCGGGCTATGGCTACACCTTC	CASSPGQGAGYGYTF
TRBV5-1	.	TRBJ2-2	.	TGCGCCAGCAGCTTGAGCCAGAACACCGGGGAGCTGTTTTTT	CASSLSQNTGELFF
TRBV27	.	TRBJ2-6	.	TGTGCCAGCAGTTTGAGCAGGGGCGGGTCTGGGGCCAACGTCCTGACTTTC	CASSLSRGGSGANVLTF
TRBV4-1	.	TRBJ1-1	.	TGCGCCAGCTCAACTCTGACAGCGAACACTGAAGCTTTCTTT	CASSTLTANTEAFF
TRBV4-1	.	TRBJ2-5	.	TGCGCCAGCAGCCAAGATCTGAGCTTGGACCTAAACCAAGAGACCCAGTACTTC	CASSQDLSLDLNQETQYF
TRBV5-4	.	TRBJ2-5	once	TGTGCCAGCAGCGAAGGACAGCTCCAAGAGACCCAGTACTTC	CASSEGQLQETQYF
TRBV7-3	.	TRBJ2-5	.	TGTGCCAGCAGCCCGGGACTGTACCAAGAGACCCAGTACTTC	CASSPGLYQETQYF
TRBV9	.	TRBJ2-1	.	TGTGCCAGCAGCGCGAGGTTGGGGAATGAGCAGTTCTTC	CASSARLGNEQFF
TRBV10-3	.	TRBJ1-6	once	TGTGCCATCAGTGATGCCGGGACGGAGAATTCACCCCTCCACTTT	CAISDAGTENSPLHF
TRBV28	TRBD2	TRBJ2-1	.	TGTGCCAGCAGGGACACTAGCGGGCGCTCCTACAATGAGCAGTTCTTC	CASRDTSGRSYNEQFF
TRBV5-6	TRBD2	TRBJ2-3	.	TGTGCCAGCAGCCCTCCGGGACTAGCGACAGATACGCAGTATTTT	CASSPPGLATDTQYF
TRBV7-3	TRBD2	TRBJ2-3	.	TGTGCCAGCAGCTTTCGACTAGCGGGAGCAGATACGCAGTATTTT	CASSFRLAGADTQYF
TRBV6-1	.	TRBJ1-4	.	TGTGCCAGCTTTAGGGGGGCAACTAATGAAAAACTGTTTTTT	CASFRGATNEKLFF
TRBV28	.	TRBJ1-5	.	TGTGCCAGCAGCCAAGGGGGGGCGGAGAATCAGCCCCAGCATTTT	CASSQGGAENQPQHF
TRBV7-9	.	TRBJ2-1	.	TGTGCCAGCAGCTTAGTCAAGGGGAGTAGATATGAGCAGTTCTTC	CASSLVKGSRYEQFF
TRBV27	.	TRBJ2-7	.	TGTGCCAGCAGTTCCTTTTCGGGACCCCCGATCACCTACGAGCAGTACTTC	CASSSFSGPPITYEQYF
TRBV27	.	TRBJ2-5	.	TGTGCCAGCAGTGCGTCAGGGGAGACCCAGTACTTC	CASSASGETQYF
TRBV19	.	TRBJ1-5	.	TGTGCCAGTAGTCTACGCCAGGGTGGCAATCAGCCCCAGCATTTT	CASSLRQGGNQPQHF
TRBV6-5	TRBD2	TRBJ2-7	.	TGTGCCAGCAGCGAGGGACTAGGCGAGCAGTACTTC	CASSEGLGEQYF
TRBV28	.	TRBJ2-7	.	TGTGCCAGCAGGCTGATTAGCGTTAAGGACGAGCAGTACTTC	CASRLISVKDEQYF
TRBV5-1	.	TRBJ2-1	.	TGCGCCAGCAGCTTGGCCAGTTCTTACAATGAGCAGTTCTTC	CASSLASSYNEQFF
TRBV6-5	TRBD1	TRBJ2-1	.	TGTGCCAGCAGTTCTACAGGGGGGACCTACAATGAGCAGTTCTTC	CASSSTGGTYNEQFF
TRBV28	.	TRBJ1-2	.	TGTGCCAGCAGTTTATACCCTAGACTGACAAAGGACTATGGCTACACCTTC	CASSLYPRLTKDYGYTF
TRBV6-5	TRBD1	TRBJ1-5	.	TGTGCCAGCCGAACAGGGGGAGAGGATCAGCCCCAGCATTTT	CASRTGGEDQPQHF
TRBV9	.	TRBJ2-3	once	TGTGCCAGCAGCGCCACAGATACGCAGTATTTT	CASSATDTQYF
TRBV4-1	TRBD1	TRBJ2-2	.	TGCGCCAGCAGCCAACGACAGGGGCCGAACACCGGGGAGCTGTTTTTT	CASSQRQGPNTGELFF
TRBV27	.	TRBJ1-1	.	TGTGCCAGCAGTCTAGAGCCGGGAAGCACTGAAGCTTTCTTT	CASSLEPGSTEAFF
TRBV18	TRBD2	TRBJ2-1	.	TGTGCCAGCTCACCGGTTAGCGGGAGGGTCTCCTACAATGAGCAGTTCTTC	CASSPVSGRVSYNEQFF
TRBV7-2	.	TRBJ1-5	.	TGTGCCAGCAGCCCCCGGGGTATCAATCAGCCCCAGCATTTT	CASSPRGINQPQHF
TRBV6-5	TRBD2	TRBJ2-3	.	TGTGCCAGCAGTGGAGGGACTATAGCAGATACGCAGTATTTT	CASSGGTIADTQYF
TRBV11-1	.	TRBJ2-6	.	TGTGCCAGCAGCTCTACCTCTGGGGCCAACGTCCTGACTTTC	CASSSTSGANVLTF
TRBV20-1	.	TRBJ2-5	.	TGCCCTCTCGGGACAGAGACCCAGTACTTC	CPLGTETQYF